The entry below describes one TCR beta chain. In its sample, this clonotype was seen many times. Which antigen it targets is not known. Base qualities are not recorded, but no much larger clone differs from it by a single base. Ophthalmopathy patients had moderately to severely active disease, with a Clinical Activity Score of 3 or more, a NOSPECS grade of 4 or more, and a disease duration of less than 3 months. The study excluded patients with uncontrolled infections, other autoimmune diseases, pregnancy or lactation. Diagnoses relied on clinical symptoms, serum thyroxine and TRAb, thyroid ultrasound and orbital computed tomography. PBMCs were isolated from approximately 10 ml of fresh peripheral blood by Ficoll-Paque density gradient centrifugation. Total RNA was extracted with Trizol reagent, and quality was checked on an Agilent 2100 Bioanalyzer. Relative to germline, V is 7 bases shorter and J is 6 bases shorter, with 15 bases between their ends. The germline V gene (reference sequence) provides CDR1 DFQATT and CDR2 SNEGSKA. Spanning cysteine to phenylalanine, the CDR3 consists of 12 amino acids. Of all the DNA, just the CDR3 is kept, 36 bases in frame from base 1.

TCR beta CDR3 regions were amplified from RNA transcripts. For the first round of RT-PCR on the TCR CDR3, the HTBI primer set was used together with the Qiagen OneStep RT-PCR kit. The libraries were constructed in a second round of multiplex PCR and then size-selected and purified. Paired-end sequencing of the libraries was performed with 100 bp reads on an Illumina HiSeq2000. Per the authors' processing: SOAPnuke was used to process the raw data, with reads discarded if the reads contained adapters or uncalled bases, had a mean Phred below 15, or lacked an exact constant-primer or identifier match. COPE v1.2.5 was used to merge the high-quality paired reads, and each unique nucleotide sequence was defined as a clonotype. MiTCR v1.1 was used to align the clonotypes against IMGT TRBV, TRBD and TRBJ reference segments. Analysis was restricted to V-J combinations with a frequency above 0.0001, which covered roughly 99% of repertoires. A TCS score was defined as the ratio between F50 (clonal expansion) and ExV (chaos), using BLOSUM62-based TCRdist between CDR3 peptides within each V-J. Welch's t-statistics and random forest reduced around 550 V-J features to 10 to 15, which were used in a naive Bayes classifier (R e1071). TCRdb ran its own pipeline on the public reads, namely fastp trimming at Q25 and MiXCR clone calling, and kept in-frame beta chains. Rows with a matching CDR3 protein are joined into one entry that keeps the most common DNA and genes. These V and J calls are TCRdb output, not the study's own analysis. Within this sample are roughly 640,000 distinct CDR3 sequences, with 16% of them counted one time only. 3% to 4% of the sample goes to the ten largest clones.

The source of the sample is a study of T cells in Graves' hyperthyroidism and ophthalmopathy (dated by TCRdb to between 2017 and 2020). Looking at the study overall: Peripheral blood was collected at initial diagnosis, before any treatment. The study also compared thyroid tissue and blood T-cell repertoires from 5 to 7 Graves' hyperthyroidism patients. According to the paper, TCR Vbeta CDR3 sequencing was carried out on some 130 peripheral blood samples, which came from fewer than 50 ophthalmopathy, approximately 78 hyperthyroidism and approximately 17 progressor patients. Whether ophthalmopathy could be predicted prospectively was tested in an independent validation cohort made up of fewer than 20 hyperthyroidism patients plus 17 patients who later progressed to ophthalmopathy. The roughly 90 discovery patients were divided at random into training and test sets in a 7:3 ratio. TCR V-J signatures able to tell the groups apart were searched for in a discovery cohort of about a hundred patients, of whom under 45 had Graves' ophthalmopathy and about 60 had stable Graves' hyperthyroidism. After sampling, hyperthyroidism patients received methimazole starting at 30 mg daily, and ophthalmopathy patients received high-dose intravenous methylprednisolone.

The paper's findings and limits, for the study overall: In validation, the model predicted progression to ophthalmopathy with 55% to 71% sensitivity and approximately 74% specificity, a median of roughly seven months before onset. No statistical method was used to set the sample size in advance, and investigators knew the group allocation. Ophthalmopathy was separated from stable hyperthyroidism by a 13 V-J signature model, with 85% to 90% sensitivity and 81% to 82% specificity obtained in cross-validation and 80%/75% obtained in testing. Blood samples also contained most of the expanded thyroid clonotypes (frequency above 0.001), which suggests that blood repertoires may reflect thyroid immune responses.

The sequencing sample was made of blood. This clonotype originated in a woman in her thirties or forties with Graves' ophthalmopathy. The V and J segments used are TRBV20-1 and TRBJ1-1; TRBD1 is possibly the D segment (5 matching bases). The CDR3 here reads CSGQTRGPEAFF. In nucleotides, the sequence is TGCAGTGGACAGACCCGAGGGCCTGAAGCTTTCTTT.